This T cell receptor (beta chain) was sequenced during a study of regulatory T cells in long-lasting Graves disease. Overall study results and limits: TRBV28, TRBJ1-2 and TRBJ2-5 emerged as the favored segments in persistent disease.

Details on this clonotype: The antigen remains undetermined.

Time point denoted: newly diagnosed GD, antithyroid drugs for less than 3 months. RNA isolated from PBMCs was used to make the TCR library. With iRepertoire HTBI primers and Arm-PCR of CDR3 regions, TCR beta libraries were built. One entry per CDR3 protein results from TCRdb running MiXCR on the multiplex PCR reads. Of around 330,000 distinct CDR3 sequences in the sample, 15% to 20% were seen once. Germline CDR1 is SGHRS and CDR2 is YFSETQ. The V gene lost 4 bases and the J gene lost 4 bases, with 11 bases spanning the gap. This CDR3 is built from 14 residues. The TCR sequence derives from a female donor with Graves disease. The V gene is TRBV5-1, the J gene TRBJ2-2, with D unresolved. The sample consisted of peripheral blood mononuclear cells (PBMCs), taken at new diagnosis, from a patient treated with antithyroid drugs. The chain's CDR3 is CASSARGTTGELFF. Here the CDR3 DNA reads TGCGCCAGCAGCGCCCGCGGCACCACCGGGGAGCTGTTTTTT.